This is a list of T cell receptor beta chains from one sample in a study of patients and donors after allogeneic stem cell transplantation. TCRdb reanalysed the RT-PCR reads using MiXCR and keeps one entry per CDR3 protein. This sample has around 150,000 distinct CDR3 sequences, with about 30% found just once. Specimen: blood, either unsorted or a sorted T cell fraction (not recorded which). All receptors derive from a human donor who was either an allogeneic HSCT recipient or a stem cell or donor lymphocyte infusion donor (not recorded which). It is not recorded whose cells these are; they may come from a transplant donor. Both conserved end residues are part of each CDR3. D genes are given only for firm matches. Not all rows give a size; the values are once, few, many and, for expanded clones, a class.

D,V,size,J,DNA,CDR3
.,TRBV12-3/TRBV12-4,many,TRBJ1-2,TGTGCCAGCAGTTTGGAGGGGACAACTTATGGCTACACCTTC,CASSLEGTTYGYTF
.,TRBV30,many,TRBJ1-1,TGTGCCTGGAGTCGGACGCTAAGCACTGAAGCTTTCTTT,CAWSRTLSTEAFF
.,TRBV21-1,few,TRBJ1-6,TGTGCCAGCCACCGGGACAGGGGAGGTTCACCCCTCCACTTT,CASHRDRGGSPLHF
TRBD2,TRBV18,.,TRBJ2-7,TGTGCCAGCTCATCAGGACTAGCGGGAGGGCGGGTCTACGAGCAGTACTTC,CASSSGLAGGRVYEQYF
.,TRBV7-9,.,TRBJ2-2,TGTGCCAGCAGCTTAAATCGCGGGGAGCTGTTTTTT,CASSLNRGELFF
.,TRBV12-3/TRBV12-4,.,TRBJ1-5,TGTGCCAGCAGTTTAAATTTCTGGGATCAGCCCCAGCATTTT,CASSLNFWDQPQHF
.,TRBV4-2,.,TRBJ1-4,TGTGCCAGCAGGCCCAAGGGATCCTATGAAAAACTGTTTTTT,CASRPKGSYEKLFF
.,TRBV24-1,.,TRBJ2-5,TGTGCCACCAGTGATAGGACAGTCTTCGGAGAGACCCAGTACTTC,CATSDRTVFGETQYF
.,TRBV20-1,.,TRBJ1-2,TGCAGGGCCGGGGGGGGTAGTTGGTATGGCTACACCTTC,CRAGGGSWYGYTF
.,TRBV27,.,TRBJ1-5,TGTGCCAGCAGTTTTCAGGGGAGCAATCAGCCCCAGCATTTT,CASSFQGSNQPQHF
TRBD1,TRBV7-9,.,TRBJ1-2,TGTGCCAGCAGCGTTGGACAGGGAGCTAACTATGGCTACACCTTC,CASSVGQGANYGYTF
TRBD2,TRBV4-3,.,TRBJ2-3,TGCGCCAGCAGCCGTGGGACTAGCGGGGGGTTCACAGATACGCAGTATTTT,CASSRGTSGGFTDTQYF
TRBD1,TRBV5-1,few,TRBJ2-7,TGCGCCAGCAGCCAGGGACAGCCCTCGGGAGAGCAGTACTTC,CASSQGQPSGEQYF
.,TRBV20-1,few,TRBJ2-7,TGCAGTGCTCCAGAATCGAAGAGCTACGAGCAGTACTTC,CSAPESKSYEQYF
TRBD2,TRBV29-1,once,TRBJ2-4,TGCAGCGTTCTAGCGGGAGCGAAAAACATTCAGTACTTC,CSVLAGAKNIQYF
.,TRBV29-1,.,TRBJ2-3,TGCAGCGTGTCGTCCACAGATACGCAGTATTTT,CSVSSTDTQYF
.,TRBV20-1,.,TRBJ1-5,TGCAGTGCTAGAAATAGACAGGACGGGAGCAATCAGCCCCAGCATTTT,CSARNRQDGSNQPQHF
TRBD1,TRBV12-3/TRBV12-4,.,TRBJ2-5,TGTGCCAGCACTCGGGACAGGGGCATTTTAGAGACCCAGTACTTC,CASTRDRGILETQYF
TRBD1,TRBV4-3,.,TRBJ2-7,TGCGCCAGCAGCCAAGTTCCGGGACAGGTCGACGAGCAGTACTTC,CASSQVPGQVDEQYF
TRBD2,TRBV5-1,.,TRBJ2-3,TGCGCCAGCAAGCGGGAGGAAGTGAGCACAGATACGCAGTATTTT,CASKREEVSTDTQYF
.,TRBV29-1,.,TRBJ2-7,TGCAGCGTTGCCGGGACAGCGTGGGGGAGGGAGCAGTACTTC,CSVAGTAWGREQYF
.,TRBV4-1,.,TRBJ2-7,TGCGCCAGCAGCCAAAGTAATGCCGGCTCCTACGAGCAGTACTTC,CASSQSNAGSYEQYF
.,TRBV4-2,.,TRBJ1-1,TGTGCCAGCAGCCAAGAGACGTGGGGGGGCTCAGGTGAAGCTTTCTTT,CASSQETWGGSGEAFF
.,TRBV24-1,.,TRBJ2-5,TGTGCCACCAGTGATTTCGGGAACCAAGAGACCCAGTACTTC,CATSDFGNQETQYF
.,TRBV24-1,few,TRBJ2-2,TGTGCCACCAGTGACCCAATGACAACGAACACCGGGGAGCTGTTTTTT,CATSDPMTTNTGELFF
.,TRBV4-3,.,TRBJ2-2,TGCGCCAGCAGCCGAGGGGGGTACAGGGCTTGGTCCGGGGAGCTGTTTTTT,CASSRGGYRAWSGELFF
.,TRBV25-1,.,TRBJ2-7,TGTGCCAGCCGCCAGGCCGGGACCGGCGAGCAGTACTTC,CASRQAGTGEQYF
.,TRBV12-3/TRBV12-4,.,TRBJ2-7,TGTGCCAGCAGTTTCCGGGACGGCGGCTACGAGCAGTACTTC,CASSFRDGGYEQYF
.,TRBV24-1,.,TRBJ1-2,TGTGCCACCTCACTCCCCTGGGGGTATGGCTACACCTTC,CATSLPWGYGYTF
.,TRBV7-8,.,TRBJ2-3,TGTGCCACCAGCGGGCCGCAGTATTTT,CATSGPQYF
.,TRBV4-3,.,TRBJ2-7,TGCGCCAGCAGCCAAGTTTGGACAGCGGACTCCTACGAGCAGTACTTC,CASSQVWTADSYEQYF
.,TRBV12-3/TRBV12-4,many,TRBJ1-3,TGTGCCAGCAGTTCGACTACGGTTGGAAACACCATATATTTT,CASSSTTVGNTIYF
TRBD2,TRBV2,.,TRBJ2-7,TGTGCCAGCAGTGGGGGACTAGCGGGAGCGTACGAGCAGTACTTC,CASSGGLAGAYEQYF
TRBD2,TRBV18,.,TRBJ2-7,TGTGCCAGCTCACCAACCGCGGGAGGACGTGGGAACTACGAGCAGTACTTC,CASSPTAGGRGNYEQYF
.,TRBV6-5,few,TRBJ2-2,TGTGCCAGCAGTTACTCGCCCGGGGAGCTGTTTTTT,CASSYSPGELFF
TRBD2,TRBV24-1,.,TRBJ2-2,TGTGCCACCAGTGATTTGGGAAGGGAGGGATCCGGGGAGCTGTTTTTT,CATSDLGREGSGELFF
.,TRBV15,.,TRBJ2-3,TGTGCCACCAGCAGAGATGTGGGGTCGAGTAGCGGTACGCAGTATTTT,CATSRDVGSSSGTQYF
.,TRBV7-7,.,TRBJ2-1,TGTGCTAGCAGCTTCAGAGCGGCGAGCTCCTACAATGAGCAGTTCTTC,CASSFRAASSYNEQFF
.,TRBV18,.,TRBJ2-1,TGTGCCAGCTCACCGCGGGACTTCGGCAAACTAATCGATGAGCAGTTCTTC,CASSPRDFGKLIDEQFF
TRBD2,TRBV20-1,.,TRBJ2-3,TGCAGTGCTATTAGCGGGAGGGGTACAGATACGCAGTATTTT,CSAISGRGTDTQYF
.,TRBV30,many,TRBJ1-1,TGTGCCCGACAAAGGAACACTGAAGCTTTCTTT,CARQRNTEAFF
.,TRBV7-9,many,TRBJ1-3,TGTGCCAGCAGCTTATTGGCTTGGGTCCCGATTTTT,CASSLLAWVPIF
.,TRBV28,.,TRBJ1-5,TGTGCCAGCAGTTCCAACAATCAGCCCCAGCATTTT,CASSSNNQPQHF
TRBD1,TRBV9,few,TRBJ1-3,TGTGCCAGCAGCCAAAGGGGACAGGGGCTTCCTGGAAACACCATATATTTT,CASSQRGQGLPGNTIYF
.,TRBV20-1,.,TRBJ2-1,TGCAGTGCTAGAGAGTTCTTAGCGGCCCGTCACAATGAGCAGTTCTTC,CSAREFLAARHNEQFF
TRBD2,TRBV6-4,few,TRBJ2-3,TGTGCCAGCAGGACGCCTAAGCGGGGTTCAGATACGCAGTATTTT,CASRTPKRGSDTQYF